Shown below are 23 T cell receptor beta chains from a single sample sequenced in a study of blood T cell repertoires in COVID-19. The data were produced by immunoSEQ multiplex PCR, yet TCRdb's version contains in-frame clones alone and is incomplete. The table includes 70,000 or so clones, about nine tenths detected once. The specimen sequenced was peripheral blood. These receptors were collected from a woman of 80 years or more with active COVID-19.

The chain has TRBV7-2 and TRBJ2-1, with no clear D. The CDR3 totals 17 residues. CDR1 and CDR2 (germline): SGHTA, FQGNSA. Trimming took off 5 bases at V and 0 bases at J, with 17 bases between the two ends. CDR3 protein: CASSPAWPATSYNEQFF. The CDR3 DNA reads TGTGCCAGCAGCCCAGCGTGGCCGGCCACCTCCTACAATGAGCAGTTCTTC.

This clone was counted between two and nine times. V gene TRBV2 combines with J gene TRBJ2-3; 7 bases are a match to TRBD1. The CDR3 sequence is 15 residues long. Unmatched junction bases numbered 7, after V lost 1 base and J lost 6 bases. CDR1 SNHLY and CDR2 FYNNEI come from the germline V gene. CDR3 in amino acids: CASSEGDSQSDTQYF. DNA for the CDR3: TGTGCCAGCAGTGAAGGGGACAGCCAAAGCGATACGCAGTATTTT.

J is TRBJ1-6 and V is TRBV9, with TRBD1 matching over 8 bases. Germline loops: CDR1 SGDLS, CDR2 YYNGEE. V gave up 0 bases and J gave up 6 bases; unmatched junction bases: 2. The CDR3 extends over 15 amino acids. The CDR3 is CASSVVGQGNSPLHF. The CDR3 nucleotides are TGTGCCAGCAGCGTAGTCGGACAGGGTAATTCACCCCTCCACTTT.

This clone was picked up a small number of times. CDR3 loop: CASSGTWREGGDEQFF. Here the CDR3 DNA reads TGTGCCAGCAGTGGTACTTGGCGGGAGGGTGGGGATGAGCAGTTCTTC. The V call is TRBV6-6, the J call TRBJ2-1; 9 bases agree with TRBD2. In germline, CDR1 is MNHNY, CDR2 SVGAGI (reference sequence). The CDR3 runs to 16 residues. Unmatched junction bases numbered 13, after V lost 5 bases and J lost 8 bases.

The genes are TRBV3-1 (or the pseudogene TRBV3-2) and TRBJ1-5; D is perhaps TRBD1 (6 bases). V was clipped by 3 bases and J by 4 bases, with 10 bases between them. Per germline, CDR1 LGHDT and CDR2 YNNKEL (reference sequence). This CDR3 is 14 amino acids long. The CDR3 spells CASSQQGQNQPQHF. The CDR3 DNA reads as TGTGCCAGCAGCCAGCAGGGACAAAATCAGCCCCAGCATTTT.

V and J are TRBV12-3 or TRBV12-4 and TRBJ2-3; D is unresolved. V was trimmed by 6 bases and J by 4 bases, leaving 5 bases between them. The CDR3 has 11 amino acids. This CDR3 is CASSASDTQYF. CDR3 coding DNA: TGTGCCAGCAGCGCGTCAGATACGCAGTATTTT.

This chain uses TRBV6-2 or TRBV6-3 with TRBJ2-1; 10 bases line up with TRBD2. The CDR3 loop spans 17 amino acids. Germline-derived CDR1 and CDR2 are MNHEY and SVGEGT. After removal of 5 bases from V and 0 bases from J, the junction contained 7 bases not matched to a gene. CDR3 coding DNA: TGTGCCAGCAGTCATCGGACTAGCGGTAGCTCCTACAATGAGCAGTTCTTC. Amino acid sequence: CASSHRTSGSSYNEQFF.

The J gene is TRBJ1-2, the V gene TRBV19; unclear D gene. This CDR3 is built from 13 residues. Germline CDR1 reads LNHDA; CDR2 reads SQIVND (reference sequence). V was clipped by 4 bases and J by 4 bases, with 10 bases between them. CDR3 loop: CASSSRSSYGYTF. The CDR3 nucleotides read TGTGCCAGTAGTAGTCGGTCCTCCTATGGCTACACCTTC.

This chain uses TRBV6-5 with TRBJ1-2, with D maybe TRBD1 (5 bases). The CDR3 has 15 residues. Trimming took off 0 bases at V and 8 bases at J, with 16 bases between the two ends. Germline CDR1 MNHEY, CDR2 SVGAGI. The CDR3 sequence is CASSYSDTRKGGYTF. DNA of the CDR3: TGTGCCAGCAGTTACTCGGACACCCGAAAGGGAGGCTACACCTTC.

The V gene is TRBV27, the J gene TRBJ1-4; TRBD1 is a possible D gene (6 bases). This CDR3 comprises 12 residues. Trimming pared 3 bases from V and 7 bases from J, leaving 6 bases between. Germline V gives CDR1 MNHEY, CDR2 SMNVEV (reference sequence). The DNA for the CDR3 is TGTGCCAGCAGTTTCAGGGGTGAAAAACTGTTTTTT. Encoded protein: CASSFRGEKLFF.

The J gene is TRBJ2-6, the V gene TRBV9; D unclear. The V gene's germline CDR1 is SGDLS and CDR2 YYNGEE. Trimming shortened V by 0 bases and J by 0 bases, and 7 bases separated the two germline ends. CDR3 length: 16 residues. CDR3 amino acids: CASSVAVASGANVLTF. Here the CDR3 DNA reads TGTGCCAGCAGCGTAGCCGTGGCCTCTGGGGCCAACGTCCTGACTTTC.

This clone was observed a few times. The chain has TRBV9 and TRBJ2-1; tentative D call: TRBD2 (6 bases). Germline CDR1 and CDR2: SGDLS and YYNGEE. V gave up 4 bases and J gave up 9 bases, with 17 bases separating them. CDR3 length equals 14 residues. In DNA form, the CDR3 reads TGTGCCAGCAGCCCCCAACTAGCCGTCGGTGAGCAGTTCTTC. Its protein product is CASSPQLAVGEQFF.

The V and J genes are TRBV6-2 or TRBV6-3 and TRBJ2-7; D possibly corresponds to TRBD1 (6 bases). Germline values: CDR1 MNHEY, CDR2 SVGEGT. Trimming left V 0 bases short and J 7 bases short, with 25 bases between. CDR3 size: 18 residues. CDR3 DNA: TGTGCCAGCAGTTACTCACCGAACAGGGAAGGTTCTTTGGTGGAGCAGTACTTC. Its protein product is CASSYSPNREGSLVEQYF.

This chain links TRBV11-2 with TRBJ2-1, with D maybe TRBD2 (6 bases). The CDR3 contains 14 residues. V lost 3 bases to trimming and J lost 9 bases, with 15 bases between them. From germline, CDR1 is SGHAT and CDR2 FQNNGV. The CDR3 nucleotides read TGTGCCAGCAGCTTGACGAATAGCGGAACTGAGCAGTTCTTC. Encoded protein: CASSLTNSGTEQFF. The variable domain in full, completed from reference TRBV11-2 and TRBJ2-1, reads EAGVAQSPRYKIIEKRQSVAFWCNPISGHATLYWYQQILGQGPKLLIQFQNNGVVDDSQLPKDRFSAERLKGVDSTLKIQPAKLEDSAVYLCASSLTNSGTEQFFGPGTRLTVL.

This chain joins TRBV7-9 and TRBJ1-2; D unresolved. Trimming left V 4 bases short and J 4 bases short, with 16 bases between. The CDR3 covers 15 residues. Germline-derived CDR1 and CDR2 are SEHNR and FQNEAQ (reference sequence). Here the CDR3 reads CASSSDFHVGYGYTF. The DNA for the CDR3 is TGTGCCAGCAGCTCGGACTTCCACGTGGGCTATGGCTACACCTTC.

This clone occurred once. J is TRBJ2-4 and V is TRBV28; D call uncertain. The CDR3 is 13 amino acids. CDR1 and CDR2 from the germline V gene are MDHEN and SYDVKM. V was pared by 3 bases and J by 9 bases, with 12 bases between. The CDR3 loop reads CASSFPPPRIQYF. DNA of the CDR3: TGTGCCAGCAGTTTTCCCCCCCCGCGCATTCAGTACTTC.

V gene TRBV11-2 combines with J gene TRBJ1-1; 9 bases fit TRBD1. Looked up from germline, CDR1 is SGHAT and CDR2 is FQNNGV. This CDR3 has 14 amino acids. With 2 bases clipped from V and 5 bases from J, the junction kept 3 bases outside the gene matches. CDR3: CASSLNRGQTEAFF. The CDR3 region has the DNA TGTGCCAGCAGCTTAAACAGGGGGCAGACTGAAGCTTTCTTT.

The gene calls are TRBV29-1 and TRBJ1-5; tentative D call: TRBD1 (6 bases). Germline V gene sequence: CDR1 SQVTM, CDR2 ANQGSEA. CDR3 size: 13 residues. V shed 5 bases and J shed 3 bases, with 11 bases lying between them. CDR3 DNA sequence: TGCAGCGTTCGGGACAACTTCAATCAGCCCCAGCATTTT. It codes for CSVRDNFNQPQHF.

The V call is TRBV19, the J call TRBJ1-2, with TRBD1 as a possible D gene (6 bases). The V gene's germline CDR1 is LNHDA and CDR2 SQIVND (reference sequence). This CDR3 region has 13 residues. Trimming cost V 4 bases and J 7 bases, with 13 bases left between them. The CDR3 loop is CASSSTGFRGYTF. Written as DNA, the CDR3 is TGTGCCAGTAGTAGCACAGGGTTCCGTGGCTACACCTTC.

Here the CDR3 reads CASSVSGQGPGELFF. CDR3 DNA: TGTGCCAGCAGCGTATCGGGACAGGGTCCCGGGGAGCTGTTTTTT. The chain couples TRBV9 to TRBJ2-2, with TRBD1 matching 9 bases. The CDR3 totals 15 residues. The germline CDR1 and CDR2 sequences are SGDLS and YYNGEE. V lost 1 base, J lost 6 bases, and 4 bases stayed unmatched.

The chain has TRBV7-6 and TRBJ1-5; D is uncertain. This CDR3 is built from 14 residues. V gave up 1 base and J gave up 4 bases, with 8 bases separating them. From germline, CDR1 is SGHVS and CDR2 FNYEAQ. The CDR3 protein is CASSLGGFNQPQHF. CDR3 in DNA: TGTGCCAGCAGCTTAGGCGGATTTAATCAGCCCCAGCATTTT.

This rearrangement joins TRBV28 to TRBJ2-2; 10 bases fit TRBD2. The V gene end was trimmed by 5 bases and the J gene end by 5 bases; junction bases not matched to a gene: 8. This CDR3 region has 16 residues. The germline gives CDR1 MDHEN, CDR2 SYDVKM. The CDR3, as DNA: TGTGCCAGCAGTCCACGTAATAGCGGGAGGACCGGGGAGCTGTTTTTT. This codes for CASSPRNSGRTGELFF.

The V and J genes are TRBV27 and TRBJ1-2; TRBD1 aligns across 7 bases. Germline V lookup: CDR1 MNHEY, CDR2 SMNVEV (reference sequence). Trimming at V came to 6 bases and at J to 6 bases, leaving 16 bases not matched to a gene. CDR3 length equals 16 residues. The DNA of the CDR3 is TGTGCCAGCAGCACCCGACCCGACAGGGTAGGACATGGCTACACCTTC. Its protein product is CASSTRPDRVGHGYTF.